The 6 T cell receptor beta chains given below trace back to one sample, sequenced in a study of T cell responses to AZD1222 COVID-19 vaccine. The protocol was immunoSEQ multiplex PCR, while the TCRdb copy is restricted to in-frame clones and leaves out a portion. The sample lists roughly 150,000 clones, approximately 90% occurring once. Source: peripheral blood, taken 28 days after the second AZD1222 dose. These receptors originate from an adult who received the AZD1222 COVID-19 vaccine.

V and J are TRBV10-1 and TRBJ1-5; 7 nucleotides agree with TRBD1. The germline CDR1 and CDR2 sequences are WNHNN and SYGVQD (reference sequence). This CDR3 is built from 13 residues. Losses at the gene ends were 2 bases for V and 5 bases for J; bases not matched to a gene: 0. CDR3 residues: CASSEDRDQPQHF. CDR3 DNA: TGCGCCAGCAGTGAGGACAGGGATCAGCCCCAGCATTTT.

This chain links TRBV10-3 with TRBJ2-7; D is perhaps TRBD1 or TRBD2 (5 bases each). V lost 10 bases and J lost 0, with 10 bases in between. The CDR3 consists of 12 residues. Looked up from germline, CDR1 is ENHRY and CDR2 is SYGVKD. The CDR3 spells CATGTLSYEQYF. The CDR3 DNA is TGTGCCACGGGGACCCTCTCCTACGAGCAGTACTTC.

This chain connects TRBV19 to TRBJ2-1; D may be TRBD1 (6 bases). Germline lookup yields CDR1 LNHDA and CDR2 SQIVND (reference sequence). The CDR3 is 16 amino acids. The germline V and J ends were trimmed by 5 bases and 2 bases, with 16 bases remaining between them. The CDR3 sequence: CASSLGAAVTYNEQFF. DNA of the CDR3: TGTGCCAGTAGTTTGGGGGCCGCTGTTACCTACAATGAGCAGTTCTTC.

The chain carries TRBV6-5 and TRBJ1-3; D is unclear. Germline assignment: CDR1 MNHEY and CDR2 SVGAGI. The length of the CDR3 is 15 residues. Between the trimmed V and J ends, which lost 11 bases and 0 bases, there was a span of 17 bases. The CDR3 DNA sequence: TGTGCCGCCCGGGCAGAGGTTTACTCTGGAAACACCATATATTTT. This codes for CAARAEVYSGNTIYF.

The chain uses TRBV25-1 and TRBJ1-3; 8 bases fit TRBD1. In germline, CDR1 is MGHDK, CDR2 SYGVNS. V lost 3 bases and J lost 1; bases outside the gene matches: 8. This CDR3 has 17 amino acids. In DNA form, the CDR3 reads TGTGCCAGCAGTGACCCCGGACAGGGTTGGTCTGGAAACACCATATATTTT. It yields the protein CASSDPGQGWSGNTIYF.

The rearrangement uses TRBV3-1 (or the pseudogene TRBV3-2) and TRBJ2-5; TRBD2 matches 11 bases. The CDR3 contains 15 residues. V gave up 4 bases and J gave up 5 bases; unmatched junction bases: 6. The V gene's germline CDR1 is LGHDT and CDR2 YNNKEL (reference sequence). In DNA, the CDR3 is TGTGCCAGCAGCCGGCCTAGCGGGAGGTGGGAGACCCAGTACTTC. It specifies CASSRPSGRWETQYF.